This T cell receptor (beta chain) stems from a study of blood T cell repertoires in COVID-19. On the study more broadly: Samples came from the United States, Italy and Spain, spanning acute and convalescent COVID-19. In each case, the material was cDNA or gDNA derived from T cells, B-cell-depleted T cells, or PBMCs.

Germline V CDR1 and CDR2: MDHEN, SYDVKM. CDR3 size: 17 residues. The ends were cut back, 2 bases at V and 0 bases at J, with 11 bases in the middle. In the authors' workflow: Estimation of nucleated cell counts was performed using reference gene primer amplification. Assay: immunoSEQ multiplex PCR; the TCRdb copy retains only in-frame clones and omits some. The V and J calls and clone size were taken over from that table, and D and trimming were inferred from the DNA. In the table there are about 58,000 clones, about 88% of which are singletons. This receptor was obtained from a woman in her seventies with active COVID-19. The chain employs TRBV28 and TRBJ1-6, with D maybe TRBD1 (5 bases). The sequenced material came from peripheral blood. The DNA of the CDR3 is TGTGCCAGCAGTTTAACCGGGGGGAGCTCCTATAATTCACCCCTCCACTTT. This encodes CASSLTGGSSYNSPLHF.